The TCR beta chain described here comes from a study of blood T cell repertoires in COVID-19 (dated by TCRdb to about 2020). About the full investigation: The collaborator samples originated in the United States, Italy and Spain and spanned the acute and convalescent phases of COVID-19. The prospective study material was composed of cDNA or gDNA derived from T cells, B-cell-depleted T cells, or PBMCs. The samples were drawn from two sources: the first 160 participants of the ongoing ImmuneRACE study, and 1,000 to 1,500 subjects contributed by 6 global collaborators. Nearly every sample came with metadata listing a de-identified subject ID, COVID-19 status, age in years and sex. Where available, HLA class I and class II types were obtained from metadata supplied by the sample provider rather than from assay-based typing. Deeply sampled blood TCRbeta repertoires from subjects exposed to, actively infected with, or recovered from COVID-19 were included in the dataset. The repertoires were released in a freely available public database meant as a resource for research on the immune response to SARS-CoV-2. Points the paper makes about the study in general: The amount of clinical and demographic metadata varied by source and participant and was provided uncurated.

TCRbeta CDR3 regions were amplified from genomic DNA by means of the immunoSEQ Assay, a bias-controlled multiplex PCR. The source study handled its data this way. Nucleated cell counts per sample were estimated from amplification of reference gene primers within the assay. Sequence reads were collapsed and filtered to measure the absolute abundance of every unique TCRbeta CDR3 rearrangement. For each sample, productive Simpson clonality was calculated as the square root of Simpson's diversity index over productive rearrangements. TCRdb took this table from immuneACCESS and kept in-frame rearrangements with V and J called. Such tables lack part of the clones; where checked against another copy, unresolved V genes explain under half of the gap, and the rest is unexplained. V, J and clone size reflect that table, while D and trimming were determined from the DNA. The sample table records some 150,000 clones; less than 90% of these occur just once. Jointly, the top ten make up 5.5% to 7.5% of the sample.

This clone was seen just once. No antigen is known for it. One base away there is no much larger clone; base qualities are not given. CDR3 length: 20 amino acids, cysteine to phenylalanine. The kept DNA is CDR3 alone, 60 bases in frame from the first base. The junction carries 24 bases between V and J, which are trimmed by 1 base and 3 bases respectively. Based on the germline V gene, the CDR1 and CDR2 sequences are SGHVS and FNYEAQ. Participants in the prospective study were aged about 18 to 90 years, lived in more than 20 United States geographic areas, and enrolled through a virtual design. To assign participants to cohorts, the prospective study relied on clinical history that participants themselves reported in a screening survey and a study questionnaire. Exposed participants had been in contact, within 2 weeks of entering the study, with a person who had a PCR-confirmed or clinician-diagnosed case of COVID-19. In the prospective study, mobile phlebotomists collected whole blood, serum and a nasopharyngeal or oropharyngeal swab from each participant. Additional blood draws and questionnaires over an approximately two-month period could optionally be provided by prospective study participants. Prospective study blood samples were shipped either frozen or at room temperature before DNA extraction.

Sequenced: PBMCs or T cells enriched from blood (not recorded which). This receptor was identified in a woman aged 50 to 65 who had been exposed to COVID-19. The V gene is TRBV7-6 and the J gene is TRBJ1-4; TRBD1 is possibly the D segment (6 matching bases). Here is the DNA: TGTGCCAGCAGCTTAGATCAGCGGGGGCTCTATGCAGGGTCTAATGAAAAACTGTTTTTT. Translation gives CASSLDQRGLYAGSNEKLFF.